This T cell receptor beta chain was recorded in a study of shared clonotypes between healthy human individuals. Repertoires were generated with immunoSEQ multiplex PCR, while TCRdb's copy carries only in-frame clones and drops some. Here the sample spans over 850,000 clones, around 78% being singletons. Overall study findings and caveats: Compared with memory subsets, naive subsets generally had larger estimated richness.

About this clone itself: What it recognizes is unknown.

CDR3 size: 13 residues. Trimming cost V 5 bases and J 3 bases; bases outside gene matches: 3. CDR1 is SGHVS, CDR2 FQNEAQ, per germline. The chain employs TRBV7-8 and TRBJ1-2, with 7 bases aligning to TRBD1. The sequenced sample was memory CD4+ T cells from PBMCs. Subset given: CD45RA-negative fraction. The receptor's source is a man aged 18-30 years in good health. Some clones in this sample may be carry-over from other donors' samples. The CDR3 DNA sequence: TGTGCCAGCAGCGGCAGGGGGTACTATGGCTACACCTTC. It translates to CASSGRGYYGYTF.